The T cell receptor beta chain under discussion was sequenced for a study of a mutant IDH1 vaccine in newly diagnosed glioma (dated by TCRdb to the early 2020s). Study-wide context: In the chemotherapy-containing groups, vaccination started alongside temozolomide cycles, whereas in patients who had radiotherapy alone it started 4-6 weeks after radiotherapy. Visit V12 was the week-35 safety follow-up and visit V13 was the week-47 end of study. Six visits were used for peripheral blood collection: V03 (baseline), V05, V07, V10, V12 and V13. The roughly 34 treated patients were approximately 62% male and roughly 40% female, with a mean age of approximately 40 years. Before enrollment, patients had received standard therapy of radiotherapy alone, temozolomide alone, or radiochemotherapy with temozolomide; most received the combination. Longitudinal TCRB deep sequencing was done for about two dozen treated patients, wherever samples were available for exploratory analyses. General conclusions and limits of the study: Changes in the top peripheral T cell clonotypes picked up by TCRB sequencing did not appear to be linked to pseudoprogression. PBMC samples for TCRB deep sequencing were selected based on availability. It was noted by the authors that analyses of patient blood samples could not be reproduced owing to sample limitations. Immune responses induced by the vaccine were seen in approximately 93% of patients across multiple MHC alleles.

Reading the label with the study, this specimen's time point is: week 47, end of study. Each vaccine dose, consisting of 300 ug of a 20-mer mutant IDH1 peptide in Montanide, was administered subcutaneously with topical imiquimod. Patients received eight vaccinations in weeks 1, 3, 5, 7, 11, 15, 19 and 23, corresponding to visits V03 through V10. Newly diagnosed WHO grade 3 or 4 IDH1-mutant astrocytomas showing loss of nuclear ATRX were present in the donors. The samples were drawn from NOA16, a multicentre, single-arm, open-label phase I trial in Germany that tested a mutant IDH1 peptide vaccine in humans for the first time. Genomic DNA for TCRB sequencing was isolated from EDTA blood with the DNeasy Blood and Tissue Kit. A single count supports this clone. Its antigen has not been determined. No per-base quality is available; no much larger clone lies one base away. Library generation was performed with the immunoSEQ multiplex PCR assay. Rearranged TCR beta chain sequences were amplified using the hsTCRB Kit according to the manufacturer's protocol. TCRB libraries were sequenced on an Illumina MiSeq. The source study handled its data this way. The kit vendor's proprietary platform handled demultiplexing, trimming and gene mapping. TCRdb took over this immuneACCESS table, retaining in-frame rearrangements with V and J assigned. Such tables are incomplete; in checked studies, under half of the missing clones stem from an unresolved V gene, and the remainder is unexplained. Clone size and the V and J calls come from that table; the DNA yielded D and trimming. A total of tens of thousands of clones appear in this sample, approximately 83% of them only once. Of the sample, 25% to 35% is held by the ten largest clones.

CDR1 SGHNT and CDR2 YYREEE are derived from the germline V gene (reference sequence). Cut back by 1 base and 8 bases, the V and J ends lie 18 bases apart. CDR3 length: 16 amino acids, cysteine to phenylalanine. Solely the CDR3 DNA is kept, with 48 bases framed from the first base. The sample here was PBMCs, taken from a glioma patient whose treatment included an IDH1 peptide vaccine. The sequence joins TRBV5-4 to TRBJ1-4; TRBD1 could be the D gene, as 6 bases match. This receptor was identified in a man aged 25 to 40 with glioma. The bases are TGTGCCAGCAGCTTGAAAGTGAACAGGGATGGGGAAAAACTGTTTTTT. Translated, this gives CASSLKVNRDGEKLFF.